This record concerns one T cell receptor beta chain sequence. Antigen unknown. Germline trimming cut 3 bases from V and 6 bases from J; bases unmatched to any gene: 3. This CDR3 is 13 amino acids long. Germline V CDR1 and CDR2: SGHNT, YYREEE (reference sequence). This record comes from a study of identical twins. Points from the study as a whole: Memory repertoires showed no such pattern, whereas abundant cord blood beta clonotypes carried fewer insertions.

Each cDNA held unique molecular identifiers, and template switching gave it a universal primer site. TCRdb ran MiXCR on the 5' RACE reads and lists one entry per CDR3 protein. The sample lists about 900,000 distinct CDR3 sequences; over 9% were seen once. Every sampled donor was Caucasian and healthy. Separately, the same data were catalogued under a study of yellow fever vaccine responses in identical twins. That paper notes: Twins' vaccine T cell response reportedly seemed partly convergent, partly personalized.

This TCR was recovered from a woman between 18 and 30 years old in good health. This chain links TRBV5-4 with TRBJ2-1; 7 positions match TRBD1. Sequenced material: PBMCs. The chain's CDR3 is CASSYRGGNEQFF. The CDR3 DNA reads TGTGCCAGCAGCTACAGGGGCGGCAATGAGCAGTTCTTC.